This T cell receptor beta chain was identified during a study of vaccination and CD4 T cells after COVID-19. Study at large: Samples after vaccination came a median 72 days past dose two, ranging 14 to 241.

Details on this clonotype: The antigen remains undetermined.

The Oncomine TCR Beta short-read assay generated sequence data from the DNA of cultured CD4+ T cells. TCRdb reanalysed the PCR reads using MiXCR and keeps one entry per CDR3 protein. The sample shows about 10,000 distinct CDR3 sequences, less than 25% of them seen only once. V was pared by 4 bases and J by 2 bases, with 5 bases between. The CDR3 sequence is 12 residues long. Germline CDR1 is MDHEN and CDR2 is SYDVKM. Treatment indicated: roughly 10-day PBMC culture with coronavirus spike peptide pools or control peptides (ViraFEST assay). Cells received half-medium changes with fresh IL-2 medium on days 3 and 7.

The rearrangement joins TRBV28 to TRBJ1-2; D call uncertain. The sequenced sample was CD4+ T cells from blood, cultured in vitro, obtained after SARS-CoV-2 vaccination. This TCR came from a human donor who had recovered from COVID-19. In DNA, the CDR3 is TGTGCCAGCAGTTCCACGAACTATGGCTACACCTTC. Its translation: CASSSTNYGYTF.